This TCR beta chain originates from a study of cytomegalovirus exposure and HLA in healthy donors. Study observations and caveats: In presence/absence analyses, roughly uniform sequencing depth across donors was assumed.

PCR amplification relied on 60 Vbeta primers (plus 13 Jbeta primers). Profiling relied on immunoSEQ multiplex PCR, and the TCRdb table lists in-frame clones only, not all of them. There are roughly 110,000 clones in the sample, with around 6.5% held by the top ten. In regard to this clone: Antigen specificity is unknown.

The ends lost 0 bases at V and 5 bases at J; junction bases unmatched: 7. Germline CDR1 reads SGDLS; CDR2 reads YYNGEE. This CDR3 has 16 amino acids. Input material: PBMCs. The source of this sequence is a middle-aged man in good health and CMV-seropositive. This chain connects TRBV9 to TRBJ2-5; the match to TRBD1 covers 10 bases. The CDR3 loop reads CASSVEGTGDVETQYF. The DNA of the CDR3 is TGTGCCAGCAGCGTAGAGGGGACAGGGGATGTGGAGACCCAGTACTTC.